This TCR beta chain was documented in a study of blood T cell repertoires in COVID-19. At the level of the study: Samples came from the United States, Italy and Spain, spanning acute and convalescent COVID-19. Sources were T cells, B-cell-depleted T cells, or PBMCs; the material itself was cDNA or gDNA.

With 2 bases clipped from V and 6 bases from J, the junction kept 16 bases outside the gene matches. The CDR3 runs 18 residues. From germline, CDR1 is SGHTA and CDR2 FQGNSA. Per the original data handling: Nucleated cell counts were estimated from reference gene primer amplification. Only in-frame clones appear in the TCRdb table, and some are missing; sequencing was by immunoSEQ multiplex PCR. That table furnishes V, J and clone size, whereas the DNA furnished D and trimming. The table lists 110,000 or so clones, around 81% of them singletons. V gene TRBV7-2 combines with J gene TRBJ1-2; 9 positions agree with TRBD1. Sequencing was done on a sample of peripheral blood. The source of this sequence is a human donor in a cohort sampled during active or convalescent COVID-19. The CDR3 spells CASSLFSTGRTGGDGYTF. CDR3 DNA sequence: TGTGCCAGCAGCTTATTCTCAACGGGCCGAACAGGGGGCGATGGCTACACCTTC. Variable domain in full (rest from reference TRBV7-2 and TRBJ1-2): GAGVSQSPSNKVTEKGKDVELRCDPISGHTALYWYRQSLGQGLEFLIYFQGNSAPDKSGLPSDRFSAERTGGSVSTLTIQRTQQEDSAVYLCASSLFSTGRTGGDGYTFGSGTRLTVV.